The 19 T cell receptor beta chains given below trace back to one sample, sequenced in a study of OX40 agonist ivuxolimab in advanced cancers. To prepare the library, the immunoSEQ multiplex PCR assay was applied. This immuneACCESS table, as held by TCRdb, lists in-frame sequences with V and J called but not all clones. Of the missing ones, under half trace to an unresolved V gene in checked studies; the others have no known cause. Recorded for this sample are approximately 65,000 clones; 89% of them occurred a single time. Jointly, the top ten make up approximately 1% of the sample. Specimen: CD4+ or CD8+ T cells sorted from blood, collected in a trial of the OX40 agonist ivuxolimab. All receptors derive from an adult with an advanced solid tumor such as melanoma, head and neck, liver or kidney cancer.

The CDR3 loop reads CATKSSGGTNQNEQYF. As DNA, the CDR3 is TGCGCCACCAAAAGCAGTGGAGGGACTAATCAAAACGAGCAGTACTTC. V and J are TRBV10-2 and TRBJ2-7; TRBD2 agrees at 7 bases. Germline lookup yields CDR1 WSHSY and CDR2 SAAADI. V was pared by 10 bases and J by 5 bases, with 20 bases of the junction left unmatched. There are 16 residues in the CDR3.

The chain combines TRBV2 with TRBJ2-3; D is undetermined. The CDR3 length is 15 residues. Germline V CDR1 and CDR2: SNHLY, FYNNEI. V was cut by 3 bases and J by 0 bases, with 10 bases left in between. The CDR3, as DNA: TGTGCCAGCAGTGAGAGGCCGACTAGCACAGATACGCAGTATTTT. Translation gives CASSERPTSTDTQYF.

This chain joins TRBV6-1 and TRBJ1-1, with TRBD1 matching 12 bases. V was pared by 5 bases and J by 6 bases, with 7 bases of the junction left unmatched. Germline CDR1 is MNHNS and CDR2 is SASEGT. The CDR3 length is 15 residues. Here the CDR3 reads CASSSAGQGAAEAFF. In DNA, the CDR3 is TGTGCCAGCAGTAGTGCGGGACAGGGGGCGGCTGAAGCTTTCTTT.

The genes are TRBV30 and TRBJ1-6; tentative D call: TRBD1 (6 bases). V was shortened by 8 bases and J by 9 bases, with 14 bases between the two germline ends. The CDR3 sequence is 12 residues long. Germline values: CDR1 GTSNPN, CDR2 SVGIG (reference sequence). The CDR3 here is CAQTGLGSPLHF. The DNA for the CDR3 is TGTGCCCAAACAGGGTTGGGTTCACCCCTCCACTTT. The full variable domain, rest sourced from reference TRBV30 and TRBJ1-6, is SQTIHQWPATLVQPVGSPLSLECTVEGTSNPNLYWYRQAAGRGLQLLFYSVGIGQISSEVPQNLSASRPQDRQFILSSKKLLLSDSGFYLCAQTGLGSPLHFGNGTRLTVT.

This clone was picked up one time. The genes are TRBV11-3 and TRBJ2-1, with D possibly being TRBD2 (6 bases). The CDR3 sequence is 15 residues long. V was clipped by 1 base and J by 2 bases, with 9 bases between them. Germline CDR1 reads SGHNT; CDR2 reads YENEEA. CDR3 sequence (DNA): TGTGCCAGCAGCTTAGCGGCGGGACCCTACAATGAGCAGTTCTTC. Amino acid sequence: CASSLAAGPYNEQFF.

The rearrangement links TRBV4-1 to TRBJ2-1; 8 nucleotides match TRBD1. Trimming cost V 2 bases and J 8 bases; bases outside gene matches: 11. The germline CDR1 and CDR2 sequences are MGHRA and YSYEKL. The CDR3 is 16 amino acids. CDR3 protein: CASSQSDRGSFDEQFF. As DNA, the CDR3 is TGCGCCAGCAGCCAATCCGACAGGGGATCATTCGATGAGCAGTTCTTC.

This chain links TRBV21-1 with TRBJ2-1; the listed D gene, TRBD2, was not tested against the DNA. TRBV21-1 is a listed pseudogene. There are 19 residues in the CDR3. In nucleotides, the CDR3 is TGTGCCAGCAGCGAGGGACAGCCCCGTAGTAGCGGGGTCTACAATGAGCAGTTCTTC. Its protein is CASSEGQPRSSGVYNEQFF.

V gene TRBV5-8 combines with J gene TRBJ2-1; the match to TRBD1 covers 8 bases. J gave up 6 bases and V 10 bases, and 9 bases lay outside the gene matches. In germline, CDR1 is SGHTS, CDR2 YDEGEE. This CDR3 is 13 amino acids long. The CDR3 here is CAGDRGRGNEQFF. CDR3 nucleotide sequence: TGTGCCGGCGACAGGGGCCGGGGCAATGAGCAGTTCTTC. Drawing the rest from reference TRBV5-8 and TRBJ2-1, the complete variable domain is EAGVTQSPTHLIKTRGQQATLRCSPISGHTSVYWYQQALGLGLQFLLWYDEGEERNRGNFPPRFSGRQFPNYSSELNVNALELEDSALYLCAGDRGRGNEQFFGPGTRLTVL.

This rearrangement joins TRBV30 to TRBJ2-5; D ambiguous. V was clipped by 2 bases and J by 2 bases, with 9 bases between them. Per the germline V gene, CDR1 is GTSNPN and CDR2 is SVGIG (reference sequence). This CDR3 is 13 amino acids long. CDR3 nucleotides: TGTGCCTGGAGTCCATGGGGTCAAGAGACCCAGTACTTC. It encodes CAWSPWGQETQYF.

The rearrangement uses TRBV7-9 and TRBJ1-1; possibly TRBD1 for D (5 bases). Germline V lookup: CDR1 SEHNR, CDR2 FQNEAQ (reference sequence). The ends were cut back, 5 bases at V and 5 bases at J, with 12 bases in the middle. CDR3 length: 13 residues. CDR3 amino acids: CASSQRGGTEAFF. CDR3 bases: TGTGCCAGCAGCCAACGGGGGGGAACTGAAGCTTTCTTT.

The V gene is TRBV5-1, the J gene TRBJ2-6; D is tentatively TRBD1 or TRBD2 (5 bases each). Germline CDR1 reads SGHRS; CDR2 reads YFSETQ. The CDR3 is made up of 16 amino acids. Trimming took 6 bases from V and 0 from J, leaving 13 bases between them. The CDR3, as DNA: TGCGCCAGCAAACGGGACGCTTACTCTGGGGCCAACGTCCTGACTTTC. Translated: CASKRDAYSGANVLTF.

The chain combines TRBV7-2 with TRBJ2-5, with 9 positions matching TRBD2. Trimming removed 7 bases from V and 5 bases from J; junction bases left unmatched: 20. Per the germline V gene, CDR1 is SGHTA and CDR2 is FQGNSA. CDR3 size: 18 residues. CDR3 nucleotides: TGTGCCAGCACCTCCCGGGCGGCGCGGGGGGGCTTCCGGGAGACCCAGTACTTC. This encodes CASTSRAARGGFRETQYF.

J is TRBJ2-4 and V is TRBV7-2; 8 bases line up with TRBD2. CDR1 is SGHTA and CDR2 is FQGNSA in the germline V gene. The V gene end was trimmed by 4 bases and the J gene end by 7 bases; junction bases not matched to a gene: 9. The CDR3 length is 15 residues. The DNA of the CDR3 is TGTGCCAGCAGCTCCGGCGGGGGGCCCTCGAACATTCAGTACTTC. It translates to CASSSGGGPSNIQYF.

On this clone: This sample includes further DNA sequences coding for the same CDR3. The chain joins TRBV2 to TRBJ1-3; D not certain. Germline CDR1 reads SNHLY; CDR2 reads FYNNEI. Trimming left V 4 bases short and J 0 bases short, with 1 base between. The CDR3 is made up of 12 amino acids. CDR3 sequence (DNA): TGTGCCAGCAGTGCCTCTGGAAACACCATATATTTT. Its translation is CASSASGNTIYF.

In the case of this clone: Other DNA sequences in the sample encode the same CDR3. Here the CDR3 reads CASRGGSSGNTIYF. DNA of the CDR3: TGTGCCAGCAGGGGGGGGTCAAGCGGAAACACCATATATTTT. This rearrangement joins TRBV6-1 to TRBJ1-3, with a weak D call TRBD1 (5 bases). The V and J ends lost 6 bases and 4 bases respectively, with 13 bases between them. CDR3 length equals 14 residues. From germline, CDR1 is MNHNS and CDR2 SASEGT.

The chain employs TRBV6-6 and TRBJ2-1; D unresolved. The CDR3 is 12 amino acids. Germline CDR1 and CDR2: MNHNY and SVGAGI (reference sequence). Trimming took 3 bases from V and 6 from J, leaving 6 bases between them. The CDR3 loop is CASSYASNEQFF. The CDR3 DNA reads as TGTGCCAGCAGTTATGCCAGCAATGAGCAGTTCTTC.

This clone was counted a single time. V and J are TRBV2 and TRBJ1-5; D not certain. The CDR3 is made up of 13 amino acids. Per the germline V gene, CDR1 is SNHLY and CDR2 is FYNNEI. Deletions cut 1 base from V and 1 base from J, with 2 bases between. CDR3 coding DNA: TGTGCCAGCAGTGAAGAGAGCAATCAGCCCCAGCATTTT. This translates into CASSEESNQPQHF.

This clone showed up just once. This chain uses TRBV30 with TRBJ2-2, with 7 positions matching TRBD2. V was clipped by 3 bases and J by 4 bases; unmatched bases: 2. There are 13 residues in the CDR3. In germline, CDR1 is GTSNPN, CDR2 SVGIG (reference sequence). The CDR3 here is CAWRSGGTGELFF. CDR3 DNA: TGTGCCTGGAGATCGGGGGGCACCGGGGAGCTGTTTTTT.

The chain recombines TRBV2 with TRBJ2-3; TRBD2 agrees at 15 bases. CDR1 is SNHLY, CDR2 FYNNEI, per germline. The CDR3 sequence is 19 residues long. V trimming: 6 bases; J trimming: 2 bases; junction bases outside the gene matches: 12. DNA of the CDR3: TGTGCCAGCAGCTCGAACCCGGGACTAGCGGGGGGCCACACAGATACGCAGTATTTT. Translating it yields CASSSNPGLAGGHTDTQYF.